This T cell receptor (beta chain) was identified in a study of cytomegalovirus exposure and HLA in healthy donors. Study results and limitations: When analyzed later, a missense DCLRE1C variant was found to be linked to TCR beta V- and J-gene trimming.

The V gene's germline CDR1 is MNHNS and CDR2 SASEGT. The CDR3 is 15 residues long. The V segment lost 8 bases and the J segment 0 bases; nucleotides outside the gene matches: 4. A multiplex PCR was run with 60 Vbeta primers and 13 Jbeta primers. Assay used: immunoSEQ multiplex PCR; TCRdb lists only in-frame clones, some missing. Found here are 150,000 to 200,000 clones, around 90% of them singletons; the top ten hold more than 1.5%. Regarding this clone: As yet, its antigen is unknown.

The chain links TRBV6-1 to TRBJ2-6; the match to TRBD1 covers 7 bases. The TCR comes from a woman in her late teens or twenties in good health and CMV-seronegative. Sequences were obtained from PBMCs. The CDR3 reads CASGTVSSGANVLTF. The CDR3 DNA sequence: TGTGCCAGCGGGACAGTCAGCTCTGGGGCCAACGTCCTGACTTTC.